What follows are 3 T cell receptor beta chains derived from one specimen sequenced in a study of blood T cell repertoires in COVID-19. The method was immunoSEQ multiplex PCR; TCRdb's version includes in-frame clones alone and lacks a portion of them. The table records around 260,000 clones, around 85% of them present only once. Sequenced material: peripheral blood. The receptor set was obtained from a human donor with COVID-19, enrolled during active disease. The donor label of this sample is uncertain.

This sequence joins TRBV5-5 and TRBJ2-7; TRBD1 matches at 8 bases. J lost 3 bases, V lost 2 bases, and 10 bases had no gene match. From germline, CDR1 is SGHKS and CDR2 YYEKEE (reference sequence). The CDR3 extends over 16 amino acids. In DNA form, the CDR3 reads TGTGCCAGCAGCTTACAACAGGGGGTTGGATACTACGAGCAGTACTTC. This translates into CASSLQQGVGYYEQYF.

This clone was seen once. The chain carries TRBV10-3 and TRBJ2-2; 8 bases line up with TRBD2. CDR1 is ENHRY and CDR2 is SYGVKD in the germline V gene. The J segment lost 2 bases and the V segment lost 0 bases, leaving 5 bases of the junction unmatched. CDR3 length: 17 amino acids. The DNA of the CDR3 is TGTGCCATCAGTGAGTCGGGGCGGGAGGCCAACACCGGGGAGCTGTTTTTT. Translating it yields CAISESGREANTGELFF.

This chain joins TRBV19 and TRBJ2-7; 11 bases align to TRBD2. With 3 bases clipped from V and 8 bases from J, the junction kept 9 bases outside the gene matches. The CDR3 sequence is 15 residues long. The V gene's germline CDR1 is LNHDA and CDR2 SQIVND (reference sequence). The CDR3 nucleotides are TGTGCCAGTAGTATCCCTAGCGGGGGGTACAATCAGCAGTACTTC. Amino acids: CASSIPSGGYNQQYF.